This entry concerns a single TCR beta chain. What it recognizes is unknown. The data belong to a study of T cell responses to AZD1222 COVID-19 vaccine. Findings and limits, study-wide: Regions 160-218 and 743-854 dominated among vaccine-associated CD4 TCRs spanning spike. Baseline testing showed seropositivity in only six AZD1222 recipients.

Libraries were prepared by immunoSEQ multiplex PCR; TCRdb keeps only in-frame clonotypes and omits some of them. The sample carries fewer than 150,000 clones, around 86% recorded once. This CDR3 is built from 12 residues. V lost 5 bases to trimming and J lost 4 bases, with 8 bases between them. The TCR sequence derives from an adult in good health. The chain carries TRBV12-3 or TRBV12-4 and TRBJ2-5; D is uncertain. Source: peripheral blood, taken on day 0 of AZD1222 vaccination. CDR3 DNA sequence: TGTGCCAGCAGTCTCTACCCAGAGACCCAGTACTTC. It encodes CASSLYPETQYF.